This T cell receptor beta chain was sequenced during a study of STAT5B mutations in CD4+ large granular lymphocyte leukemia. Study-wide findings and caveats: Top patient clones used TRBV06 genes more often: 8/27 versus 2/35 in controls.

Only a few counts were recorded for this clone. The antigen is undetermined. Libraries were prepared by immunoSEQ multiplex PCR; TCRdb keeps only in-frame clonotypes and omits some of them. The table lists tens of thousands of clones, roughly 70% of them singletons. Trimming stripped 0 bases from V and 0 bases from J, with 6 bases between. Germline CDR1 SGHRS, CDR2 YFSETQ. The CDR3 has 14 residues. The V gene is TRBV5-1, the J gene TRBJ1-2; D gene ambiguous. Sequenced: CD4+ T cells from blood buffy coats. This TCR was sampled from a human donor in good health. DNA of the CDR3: TGCGCCAGCAGCTTGGACTCGACTAACTATGGCTACACCTTC. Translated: CASSLDSTNYGYTF. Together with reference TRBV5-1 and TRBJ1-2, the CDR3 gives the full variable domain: KAGVTQTPRYLIKTRGQQVTLSCSPISGHRSVSWYQQTPGQGLQFLFEYFSETQRNKGNFPGRFSGRQFSNSRSEMNVSTLELGDSALYLCASSLDSTNYGYTFGSGTRLTVV.